The 32 T cell receptor beta chains below all came from one sample that was sequenced in a study of T cell responses to AZD1222 COVID-19 vaccine. Libraries were prepared by immunoSEQ multiplex PCR; TCRdb keeps only in-frame clonotypes and omits some of them. The data hold more than 150,000 clones, with 85% to 90% observed a single time. The material was peripheral blood, obtained 28 days after the second AZD1222 dose. The receptors derive from an adult who received the AZD1222 COVID-19 vaccine.

The rearrangement joins TRBV18 to TRBJ2-1, with TRBD2 matching over 7 bases. The CDR3 is 15 amino acids. Germline-derived CDR1 and CDR2 are KGHSH and LQKENI. V lost 3 bases, J lost 7 bases, and 9 bases stayed unmatched. The CDR3 spells CASSPAGDPANEQFF. The CDR3, as DNA: TGTGCCAGCTCACCGGCGGGGGACCCCGCAAATGAGCAGTTCTTC.

This clone appeared once. This sequence joins TRBV7-9 and TRBJ1-4; possibly TRBD1 for D (6 bases). V was clipped by 7 bases and J by 5 bases, with 11 bases between them. The CDR3 extends over 13 amino acids. Germline loops: CDR1 SEHNR, CDR2 FQNEAQ (reference sequence). The CDR3 is CASIGGKNEKLFF. DNA for the CDR3: TGTGCCAGCATCGGGGGCAAGAATGAAAAACTGTTTTTT.

The chain combines TRBV18 with TRBJ2-1, with 7 bases lining up with TRBD2. With 3 bases clipped from V and 5 bases from J, the junction kept 10 bases outside the gene matches. The CDR3 contains 16 residues. CDR1 is KGHSH and CDR2 is LQKENI in the germline V gene. CDR3 residues: CASSPVVGRVHNEQFF. As DNA, the CDR3 is TGTGCCAGCTCACCGGTGGTTGGGAGGGTCCACAATGAGCAGTTCTTC.

The chain links TRBV7-2 to TRBJ2-2; D is unclear. CDR1 SGHTA and CDR2 FQGNSA come from the germline V gene. CDR3 length: 13 amino acids. Trimming removed 6 bases at V and 4 bases at J, with 9 bases between. This chain's CDR3 is CASRGPGTGELFF. Here the CDR3 DNA reads TGTGCCAGCAGAGGTCCGGGCACCGGGGAGCTGTTTTTT.

The chain is built from TRBV3-1 (or the pseudogene TRBV3-2) and TRBJ2-6; 11 nucleotides match TRBD2. The ends lost 1 base at V and 2 bases at J; junction bases unmatched: 4. Germline CDR1 reads LGHDT; CDR2 reads YNNKEL (reference sequence). This CDR3 comprises 18 residues. DNA of the CDR3: TGTGCCAGCAGCCAAGCTTTAGCGGGAGGGCCTGGGGCCAACGTCCTGACTTTC. Translation: CASSQALAGGPGANVLTF.

The rearrangement uses TRBV6-5 and TRBJ2-7; 10 bases fit TRBD1. The junction had 4 bases not matched to a gene; V was cut back by 0 bases and J by 5 bases. The length of the CDR3 is 15 residues. CDR1 is MNHEY and CDR2 is SVGAGI in the germline V gene. The CDR3 nucleotides read TGTGCCAGCAGTTACTCGGGACAGGGGAACGACGAGCAGTACTTC. Translation gives CASSYSGQGNDEQYF.

The chain joins TRBV6-2 or TRBV6-3 to TRBJ2-7, with 11 nucleotides matching TRBD2. The CDR3 runs to 15 residues. J gave up 3 bases and V 4 bases, and 5 bases lay outside the gene matches. Germline V gives CDR1 MNHEY, CDR2 SVGEGT. CDR3 loop: CASSSIAGGFYEQYF. CDR3 sequence (DNA): TGTGCCAGCAGTTCAATAGCGGGAGGGTTCTACGAGCAGTACTTC.

The chain joins TRBV19 to TRBJ2-1; the D is unclear. There are 12 residues in the CDR3. Germline V CDR1 and CDR2: LNHDA, SQIVND (reference sequence). V lost 1 base to trimming and J lost 8 bases, with 6 bases between them. The CDR3 sequence: CASSIGVDEQFF. The DNA for the CDR3 is TGTGCCAGTAGTATAGGGGTGGATGAGCAGTTCTTC.

The CDR3 region is CASSYHTGPTGELFF. In DNA, the CDR3 is TGTGCCAGCAGTTACCACACGGGGCCCACCGGGGAGCTGTTTTTT. The chain carries TRBV6-5 and TRBJ2-2; the D call may be TRBD1 or TRBD2 (5 bases each). The ends were cut back, 2 bases at V and 4 bases at J, with 11 bases in the middle. This CDR3 spans 15 amino acids. CDR1 and CDR2 (germline): MNHEY, SVGAGI.

As regards this clone: Other DNA sequences in this specimen translate into the identical CDR3. The chain couples TRBV7-9 to TRBJ1-4; D is perhaps TRBD1 (5 bases). This CDR3 has 14 amino acids. Germline V lookup: CDR1 SEHNR, CDR2 FQNEAQ (reference sequence). Trimming cost V 5 bases and J 3 bases, with 10 bases left between them. The CDR3 here is CASSPQGANEKLFF. CDR3 nucleotide sequence: TGTGCCAGCAGCCCTCAGGGCGCTAATGAAAAACTGTTTTTT.

This chain uses TRBV19 with TRBJ1-1; 9 positions match TRBD1. Per germline, CDR1 LNHDA and CDR2 SQIVND (reference sequence). There are 16 residues in the CDR3. V was pared by 6 bases and J by 1 base, with 9 bases of the junction left unmatched. The CDR3 DNA sequence: TGTGCCAGTAGCATCGGGACAGGGTACGGGAACACTGAAGCTTTCTTT. This codes for CASSIGTGYGNTEAFF.

The rearrangement links TRBV7-9 to TRBJ1-5, with D possibly matching TRBD1 (5 bases). The germline V gene has CDR1 SEHNR and CDR2 FQNEAQ (reference sequence). Trimming left V 1 base short and J 1 base short, with 11 bases between. CDR3 length: 16 amino acids. The CDR3 spells CASSLEGVGSNQPQHF. CDR3 DNA sequence: TGTGCCAGCAGCTTAGAAGGGGTTGGGAGCAATCAGCCCCAGCATTTT.

The chain employs TRBV4-2 and TRBJ2-3; 7 bases match TRBD1. This CDR3 contains 17 residues. With 1 base clipped from V and 8 bases from J, the junction kept 15 bases outside the gene matches. CDR1 is LGHNA and CDR2 is YNFKEQ in the germline V gene. The DNA of the CDR3 is TGTGCCAGCAGCCAAGCCGCCGGGACAGTTGAGATGGGTACGCAGTATTTT. This encodes CASSQAAGTVEMGTQYF.

This chain uses TRBV29-1 with TRBJ2-3; D gene ambiguous. The CDR3 extends over 11 amino acids. V lost 7 bases and J 5 bases, leaving 10 bases between the germline ends. Germline V lookup: CDR1 SQVTM, CDR2 ANQGSEA. The CDR3 DNA sequence: TGCAGCGCCTTAGGCGGAGATACGCAGTATTTT. Translation: CSALGGDTQYF.

This chain joins TRBV28 and TRBJ1-1, with D unclear. V lost 7 bases to trimming and J lost 5 bases, with 14 bases between them. The CDR3 totals 13 residues. Germline CDR1 MDHEN, CDR2 SYDVKM. The CDR3 sequence is CASKVLGRTEAFF. The CDR3 coding sequence is TGTGCCAGCAAGGTTTTGGGAAGGACTGAAGCTTTCTTT.

The chain carries TRBV14 and TRBJ2-1, with 9 bases identical to TRBD1. V trimming: 8 bases; J trimming: 1 base; junction bases outside the gene matches: 3. The germline CDR1 and CDR2 sequences are SGHDN and FVKESK. This CDR3 is 14 amino acids long. CDR3 sequence: CASRGQGSYNEQFF. CDR3 DNA sequence: TGTGCCAGCCGGGGACAGGGATCCTACAATGAGCAGTTCTTC. The entire variable domain, with the rest obtained from reference TRBV14 and TRBJ2-1, is as follows: EAGVTQFPSHSVIEKGQTVTLRCDPISGHDNLYWYRRVMGKEIKFLLHFVKESKQDESGMPNNRFLAERTGGTYSTLKVQPAELEDSGVYFCASRGQGSYNEQFFGPGTRLTVL.

This rearrangement joins TRBV7-8 to TRBJ2-1, with TRBD2 matching 9 bases. The CDR3 consists of 19 residues. V lost 1 base, J lost 6 bases, and 16 bases stayed unmatched. In germline, CDR1 is SGHVS, CDR2 FQNEAQ. The CDR3 DNA reads as TGTGCCAGCAGCTTAGAGGTCCTCGGACTAGCGACAACCGCCAATGAGCAGTTCTTC. Its translation is CASSLEVLGLATTANEQFF. The full variable domain, rest sourced from reference TRBV7-8 and TRBJ2-1, is GAGVSQSPRYKVAKRGQDVALRCDPISGHVSLFWYQQALGQGPEFLTYFQNEAQLDKSGLPSDRFFAERPEGSVSTLKIQRTQQEDSAVYLCASSLEVLGLATTANEQFFGPGTRLTVL.

CDR3: CASSLEGYEQFF. The CDR3 DNA follows: TGTGCCAGCAGCTTAGAGGGGTACGAGCAGTTCTTC. This chain joins TRBV7-2 and TRBJ2-1; D is perhaps TRBD1 (5 bases). The CDR3 covers 12 residues. Trimming pared 1 base from V and 10 bases from J, leaving 8 bases between. In germline, CDR1 is SGHTA, CDR2 FQGNSA. The full variable domain, its missing parts supplied by reference TRBV7-2 and TRBJ2-1, is GAGVSQSPSNKVTEKGKDVELRCDPISGHTALYWYRQSLGQGLEFLIYFQGNSAPDKSGLPSDRFSAERTGGSVSTLTIQRTQQEDSAVYLCASSLEGYEQFFGPGTRLTVL.

Concerning this clone: Different DNA sequences within this sample yield the same CDR3. The rearrangement uses TRBV28 and TRBJ2-3, with D uncertain. Germline V lookup: CDR1 MDHEN, CDR2 SYDVKM. V shed 5 bases and J shed 5 bases, with 8 bases lying between them. The length of the CDR3 is 12 residues. This chain's CDR3 is CASSPPGDTQYF. CDR3 sequence (DNA): TGTGCCAGCAGTCCCCCGGGAGATACGCAGTATTTT.

The chain joins TRBV20-1 to TRBJ1-2; no clear D. Trimming cost V 3 bases and J 7 bases, with 12 bases left between them. Germline V gives CDR1 DFQATT, CDR2 SNEGSKA (reference sequence). This CDR3 region has 12 residues. The CDR3 reads CSASLQAAGYTF. CDR3 bases: TGCAGTGCTAGTCTCCAGGCCGCTGGCTACACCTTC.

In the case of this clone: This specimen includes other DNA sequences encoding the same CDR3. The CDR3 loop reads CASSLSTDTQYF. For the CDR3, the DNA is TGCGCCAGCAGCTTGAGCACAGATACGCAGTATTTT. The genes are TRBV5-1 and TRBJ2-3; no reliable D call. This CDR3 spans 12 amino acids. Trimming left V 1 base short and J 0 bases short, with 0 bases between. CDR1 is SGHRS and CDR2 is YFSETQ in the germline V gene.

The rearrangement joins TRBV28 to TRBJ1-2; D is possibly TRBD1 (5 bases). In germline, CDR1 is MDHEN, CDR2 SYDVKM. V lost 2 bases to trimming and J lost 8 bases, with 9 bases between them. The CDR3 covers 12 residues. The CDR3 nucleotides are TGTGCCAGCAGTTTAGGGGCTTACGGCTACACCTTC. Protein sequence: CASSLGAYGYTF.

CDR3 in DNA: TGTGCCAGCAGTTACCCCCGGAGTTCCACAGATACGCAGTATTTT. Translation: CASSYPRSSTDTQYF. The chain recombines TRBV6-6 with TRBJ2-3; no clear D gene. Trimming cost V 2 bases and J 2 bases, with 11 bases left between them. CDR3 length: 15 amino acids. Germline CDR1 and CDR2: MNHNY and SVGAGI (reference sequence).

The genes are TRBV5-1 and TRBJ1-4, with D maybe TRBD1 (5 bases). V lost 0 bases and J lost 6, with 12 bases in between. CDR1 is SGHRS and CDR2 is YFSETQ in the germline V gene. The CDR3 runs 15 residues. Written as DNA, the CDR3 is TGCGCCAGCAGCTTGGCCGGGATGGGGGATGAAAAACTGTTTTTT. Its protein is CASSLAGMGDEKLFF.

The chain has TRBV5-1 and TRBJ2-7; the D gene is possibly TRBD2 (7 bases). The CDR3 runs to 13 residues. Germline V lookup: CDR1 SGHRS, CDR2 YFSETQ. The V end lost 4 bases, the J end lost 6 bases, and 14 bases lay between the germline ends. The CDR3 DNA sequence: TGCGCCAGCAGCCCGGAGGGGGAGGGCGAGCAGTACTTC. Translation: CASSPEGEGEQYF.

This chain links TRBV7-2 with TRBJ2-7; a weak D match, TRBD2 (6 bases). The CDR3 runs 17 residues. In germline, CDR1 is SGHTA, CDR2 FQGNSA. Between the trimmed V and J ends, which lost 1 base and 1 base, there was a span of 17 bases. In nucleotides, the CDR3 is TGTGCCAGCAGCTTAGGGTTTTCTGGCGGGAAATCCTACGAGCAGTACTTC. Residues: CASSLGFSGGKSYEQYF.

The chain is built from TRBV6-5 and TRBJ2-5; weak D call: TRBD2 (5 bases). The germline V gene encodes CDR1 MNHEY and CDR2 SVGAGI. CDR3 length: 14 amino acids. Trimming pared 5 bases from V and 7 bases from J, leaving 17 bases between. The CDR3 sequence is CASSRSGSGGTQYF. In DNA, the CDR3 is TGTGCCAGCAGTCGCTCGGGGTCTGGAGGGACCCAGTACTTC.

This clone is a singleton in its sample. The genes are TRBV28 and TRBJ1-5; 7 bases match TRBD1. Germline V gene sequence: CDR1 MDHEN, CDR2 SYDVKM. The CDR3 loop spans 15 amino acids. V trimming: 6 bases; J trimming: 7 bases; junction bases outside the gene matches: 12. The CDR3 is CASSPINRGDQPQHF. As DNA, the CDR3 is TGTGCCAGCAGCCCAATAAACAGGGGAGACCAGCCCCAGCATTTT.

CDR3: CASSAPGGAGVSYNEQFF. CDR3 nucleotide sequence: TGTGCCAGCAGCGCCCCCGGGGGAGCGGGAGTCTCGTACAATGAGCAGTTCTTC. The chain has TRBV9 and TRBJ2-1, with 8 positions matching TRBD2. The CDR3 sequence is 18 residues long. Germline-derived CDR1 and CDR2 are SGDLS and YYNGEE. J lost 4 bases, V lost 3 bases, and 15 bases had no gene match.

The chain is built from TRBV28 and TRBJ1-1; 11 nucleotides match TRBD1. CDR3 size: 16 residues. Germline V CDR1 and CDR2: MDHEN, SYDVKM. Unmatched junction bases numbered 5, after V lost 2 bases and J lost 3 bases. The CDR3 sequence is CASSLLPGQGDTEAFF. The CDR3 nucleotides are TGTGCCAGCAGTTTACTGCCGGGACAGGGGGACACTGAAGCTTTCTTT.

The chain carries TRBV10-3 and TRBJ2-7; possibly TRBD2 for D (5 bases). Trimming left V 4 bases short and J 5 bases short, with 18 bases between. The CDR3 runs 15 residues. Germline CDR1 and CDR2: ENHRY and SYGVKD. This CDR3 is CAISAREAEGDEQYF. CDR3 sequence (DNA): TGTGCCATCAGTGCTCGGGAAGCGGAAGGCGACGAGCAGTACTTC.

The rearrangement links TRBV30 to TRBJ2-2, with D possibly being TRBD2 (6 bases). V lost 2 bases and J 7 bases, leaving 11 bases between the germline ends. The CDR3 totals 13 residues. Germline CDR1 GTSNPN, CDR2 SVGIG (reference sequence). The CDR3 spells CAWSISGGGELFF. CDR3 sequence (DNA): TGTGCCTGGAGTATATCCGGGGGCGGGGAGCTGTTTTTT.